This T cell receptor beta chain was sequenced for a study of Graves' ophthalmopathy and Graves' hyperthyroidism. Regarding the study as a whole: Ophthalmopathy cases were distinguished from stable hyperthyroidism by a 13-signature model, reaching 85% to 90% sensitivity and 70% to 84% specificity.

RNA transcripts were the template, and TCR beta CDR3 regions were amplified from them. The workflow started with a first-round RT-PCR run with HTBI primers and then moved on to a second-round multiplex PCR. MiXCR, run by TCRdb on the multiplex PCR reads, gives a single entry per CDR3 protein. The sample carries hundreds of thousands of distinct CDR3 sequences, approximately 40% recorded once. With 0 bases clipped from V and 6 bases from J, the junction kept 4 bases outside the gene matches. Germline V gives CDR1 SNHLY, CDR2 FYNNEI. CDR3 length equals 14 residues. This clonotype was observed many times. Its antigen is undetermined.

The sample taken for sequencing was peripheral blood. The clonotype comes from an adult man with Graves' ophthalmopathy. The J gene is TRBJ1-2, the V gene TRBV2; the match to TRBD1 covers 7 bases. CDR3 nucleotides: TGTGCCAGCAGTGAAGCGGGGACAGACGATGGCTACACCTTC. The encoded protein is CASSEAGTDDGYTF. Full variable domain (remainder filled in from reference TRBV2 and TRBJ1-2): EPEVTQTPSHQVTQMGQEVILRCVPISNHLYFYWYRQILGQKVEFLVSFYNNEISEKSEIFDDQFSVERPDGSNFTLKIRSTKLEDSAMYFCASSEAGTDDGYTFGSGTRLTVV.